This T cell receptor (beta chain) was sequenced for a study of T cells in Graves' hyperthyroidism and ophthalmopathy. About the study: Any treatment followed the collection of peripheral blood at initial diagnosis. Study-level points and caveats: Most expanded thyroid clonotypes above 0.001 also appeared in blood.

Amplification targeted TCR beta CDR3 regions from RNA transcripts. A first-round RT-PCR of the TCR CDR3 used the HTBI primer set. TCRdb called the multiplex PCR reads again in MiXCR, with one record for every CDR3 protein. The repertoire holds approximately 600,000 distinct CDR3 sequences, with around 20% as singletons. The table lists this clonotype with a few counts. Its antigen is currently unknown. Trimming stripped 3 bases from V and 0 bases from J, with 14 bases between. Germline V gives CDR1 KGHDR, CDR2 SFDVKD. This CDR3 is 17 amino acids long. The sequence derives from a man younger than 40 with Graves' ophthalmopathy. V and J are TRBV24-1 and TRBJ2-1, with a weak D call TRBD2 (6 bases). The sample consisted of blood. The CDR3 loop reads CATSDGVGRSSYNEQFF. CDR3 coding DNA: TGTGCCACCAGTGATGGGGTTGGGAGGAGCTCCTACAATGAGCAGTTCTTC.